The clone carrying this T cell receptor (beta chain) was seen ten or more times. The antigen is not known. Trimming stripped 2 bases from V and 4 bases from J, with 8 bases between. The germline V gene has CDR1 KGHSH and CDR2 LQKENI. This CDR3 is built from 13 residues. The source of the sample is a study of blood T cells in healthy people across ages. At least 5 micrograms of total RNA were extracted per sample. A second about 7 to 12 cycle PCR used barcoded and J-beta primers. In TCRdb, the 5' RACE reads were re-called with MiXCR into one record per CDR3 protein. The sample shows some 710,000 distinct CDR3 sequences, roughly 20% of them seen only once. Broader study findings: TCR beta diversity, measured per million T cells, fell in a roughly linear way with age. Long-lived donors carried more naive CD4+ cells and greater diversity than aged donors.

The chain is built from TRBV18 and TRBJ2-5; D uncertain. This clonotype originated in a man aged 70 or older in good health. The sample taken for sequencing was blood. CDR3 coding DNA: TGTGCCAGCTCACCAAATTTCGGAGAGACCCAGTACTTC. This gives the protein CASSPNFGETQYF.